This T cell receptor beta chain was sequenced in a study of OX40 agonist ivuxolimab in advanced cancers. J lost 2 bases, V lost 4 bases, and 12 bases had no gene match. Germline loops: CDR1 SGHNT, CDR2 YYREEE (reference sequence). This CDR3 is 16 amino acids long. Using immunoSEQ multiplex PCR, the repertoire was profiled, and TCRdb retains in-frame clones only, with some absent. The table shows over 150,000 clones, with 90% to 95% occurring only once. The chain carries TRBV5-4 and TRBJ2-7, with 7 positions matching TRBD1. Sequenced material: CD4+ or CD8+ T cells sorted from blood, taken in a trial of the OX40 agonist ivuxolimab. The source of this sequence is an adult with an advanced solid tumor such as melanoma, head and neck, liver or kidney cancer. This CDR3 is CASSAGTALRTYEQYF. The CDR3 coding sequence is TGTGCCAGCAGCGCCGGGACAGCTCTACGGACCTACGAGCAGTACTTC. Together with reference TRBV5-4 and TRBJ2-7, the CDR3 gives the full variable domain: ETGVTQSPTHLIKTRGQQVTLRCSSQSGHNTVSWYQQALGQGPQFIFQYYREEENGRGNFPPRFSGLQFPNYSSELNVNALELDDSALYLCASSAGTALRTYEQYFGPGTRLTVT.